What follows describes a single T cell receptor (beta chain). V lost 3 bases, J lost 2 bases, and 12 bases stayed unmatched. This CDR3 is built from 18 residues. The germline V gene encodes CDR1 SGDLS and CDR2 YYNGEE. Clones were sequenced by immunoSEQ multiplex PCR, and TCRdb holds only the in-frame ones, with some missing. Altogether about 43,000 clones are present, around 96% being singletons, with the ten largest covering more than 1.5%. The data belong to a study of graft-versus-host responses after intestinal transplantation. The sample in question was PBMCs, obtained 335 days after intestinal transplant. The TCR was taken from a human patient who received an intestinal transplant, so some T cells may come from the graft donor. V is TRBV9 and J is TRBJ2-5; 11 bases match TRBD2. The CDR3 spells CASSGGLAGGAGQETQYF. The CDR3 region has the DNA TGTGCCAGCAGCGGAGGTCTAGCGGGGGGCGCGGGGCAAGAGACCCAGTACTTC.